These T cell receptor beta chains were read from a single sample in a study of cytotoxic CD8 clonotypes in ibrutinib-treated CLL. Using immunoSEQ multiplex PCR, the repertoire was profiled, and TCRdb retains in-frame clones only, with some absent. The data show about 8,600 clones, with roughly three quarters seen just once and 35% to 45% held by the top ten. This specimen consisted of PBMCs, obtained before ibrutinib treatment. The receptor set was obtained from a human donor with chronic lymphocytic leukemia. Each CDR3 is given with its conserved first and last residue. D genes are given only for firm matches. Clone size is shown for a subset of rows, as once, few, many or a class of expanded clone.

d_gene	j_gene	v_gene	abundance	CDR3aa	CDR3nt
NA	TRBJ1-2	TRBV2	NA	CASSVQREAGYTF	TGTGCCAGCAGTGTTCAAAGGGAGGCTGGCTACACCTTC
TRBD1	TRBJ2-7	TRBV5-4	NA	CASSRGQGYEQYF	TGTGCCAGCAGCCGGGGACAGGGCTACGAGCAGTACTTC
NA	TRBJ1-1	TRBV21-1	NA	CASRTCIATHRTEAFF	TGTGCCAGCAGAACATGCATAGCTACACATCGCACTGAAGCTTTCTTT
NA	TRBJ1-1	TRBV6-6	NA	CASSSQWRNTEAFF	TGTGCCAGCAGTTCACAATGGAGGAACACTGAAGCTTTCTTT
TRBD2	TRBJ2-7	TRBV7-9	once	CASSLEDGRNEQYF	TGTGCCAGCAGCTTAGAAGACGGGAGGAACGAGCAGTACTTC
NA	TRBJ1-3	TRBV7-9	NA	CASRLSTGTGNTIYF	TGTGCCAGCAGACTCAGCACCGGGACGGGAAACACCATATATTTT
NA	TRBJ2-4	TRBV10-1	NA	CASSEGGGTAHLAKNIQYF	TGCGCCAGCAGTGAGGGCGGCGGGACAGCTCATCTAGCCAAAAACATTCAGTACTTC
NA	TRBJ1-1	TRBV4-1	NA	CASSQDPGHNTEAFF	TGCGCCAGCAGCCAAGATCCGGGGCACAACACTGAAGCTTTCTTT
NA	TRBJ1-1	TRBV6-6	NA	CATGIGNTEAFF	TGTGCCACCGGGATCGGGAACACTGAAGCTTTCTTT
TRBD2	TRBJ2-7	TRBV19	medium-sized	CASSTGTSGRIYEQYF	TGTGCCAGTAGTACCGGGACTAGCGGGAGAATCTACGAGCAGTACTTC